These T cell receptor beta chains were read from a single sample in a study of blood T cells in healthy people across ages. TCRdb ran MiXCR on the 5' RACE reads and lists one entry per CDR3 protein. This table holds roughly 800,000 distinct CDR3 sequences, roughly 25% found once. These same records also appear under a second study, on T cells of mothers and their children.

Sequencing was performed on blood. The receptors come from a boy between 10 and 17 years old in good health. Each CDR3 is given with its conserved first and last residue. Each record gives: clone size, J gene, D gene, V gene, CDR3 protein, CDR3 DNA. A D gene is named only where the DNA matches it firmly. The size entry is marked missing in some rows and otherwise reads once, few, many or a size class.

few TRBJ2-5 NA TRBV7-9 CASSAGVTETQYF TGTGCCAGCAGCGCAGGGGTTACGGAGACCCAGTACTTC
NA TRBJ1-6 NA TRBV5-1 CASSLEVRGYNSPLHF TGCGCCAGCAGCTTGGAAGTCAGAGGGTATAATTCACCCCTCCACTTT
few TRBJ2-1 NA TRBV27 CASSGGPDKSSYNEQFF TGTGCCAGCAGTGGGGGACCCGATAAGAGCTCCTACAATGAGCAGTTCTTC
few TRBJ1-4 NA TRBV20-1 CSAIGSGGEKLFF TGCAGTGCTATAGGCTCGGGCGGTGAAAAACTGTTTTTT
NA TRBJ2-1 TRBD2 TRBV4-2 CASSQRLAGVTEQFF TGTGCCAGCAGCCAGAGACTAGCGGGAGTTACTGAGCAGTTCTTC
few TRBJ1-4 NA TRBV29-1 CSAHRTGDEELFF TGCAGCGCCCATCGCACGGGGGATGAAGAACTGTTTTTT
few TRBJ2-7 TRBD1 TRBV27 CASSLVSTGGVSEQYF TGTGCCAGCAGTTTAGTTTCGACAGGGGGTGTGAGTGAGCAGTACTTC
NA TRBJ2-7 NA TRBV7-9 CASTSERETYEQYF TGTGCCAGCACCTCGGAAAGGGAAACCTACGAGCAGTACTTC
NA TRBJ2-5 NA TRBV5-4 CASSLGTAQYF TGTGCCAGCAGCTTGGGCACGGCCCAGTACTTC
NA TRBJ1-1 NA TRBV5-1 CASSLGDGDTEAFF TGCGCCAGCAGCTTGGGGGACGGAGACACTGAAGCTTTCTTT
NA TRBJ2-6 NA TRBV6-1 CASIKGLYSGANALTF TGTGCCAGCATCAAGGGACTCTACTCTGGGGCCAACGCCCTGACTTTC
many TRBJ2-1 NA TRBV5-1 CASSFSEGGYEQFF TGCGCCAGCAGCTTTTCAGAGGGGGGCTATGAGCAGTTCTTC
NA TRBJ1-4 NA TRBV7-9 CASSLALSETLELFF TGTGCCAGCAGCTTAGCGCTGTCTGAAACCTTGGAACTGTTTTTT
few TRBJ2-7 NA TRBV7-2 CASSLDDSLPYEQYF TGTGCCAGCAGCTTAGATGATAGCCTGCCATACGAGCAGTACTTC
NA TRBJ2-5 TRBD1 TRBV5-1 CASKSGTGEETQYF TGCGCCAGCAAGTCCGGGACAGGGGAAGAGACCCAGTACTTC
NA TRBJ2-3 NA TRBV29-1 CSVDPETDTQYF TGCAGCGTTGATCCGGAAACAGATACGCAGTATTTT
NA TRBJ2-3 NA TRBV7-8 CASSLETGLGTDTQYF TGTGCCAGCAGCTTAGAGACAGGTCTGGGCACAGATACGCAGTATTTT
NA TRBJ2-7 TRBD2 TRBV12-3/TRBV12-4 CASSSLADPSYEQYF TGTGCCAGCAGTTCTCTAGCGGATCCCTCCTACGAGCAGTACTTC
few TRBJ2-5 NA TRBV9 CASSVDPPGVGQETQYF TGTGCCAGCAGCGTAGACCCTCCGGGAGTGGGCCAAGAGACCCAGTACTTC
NA TRBJ2-1 NA TRBV5-1 CASSFRRGYNEQFF TGCGCCAGCAGCTTCCGGCGAGGTTACAATGAGCAGTTCTTC